The clone carrying this TCR beta chain was detected many times. Antigen specificity is unknown. TCRdb reprocessed the RACE reads via MiXCR and lists one record per CDR3 protein. The table has roughly 380,000 distinct CDR3 sequences, 4% to 6% seen once. Time point specified: pre-sensitization, week 0. Treatment here: therapeutic diphenylcyclopropenone sensitization with weekly scalp DPC. This sample is part of a study of human T cells and chemical hapten exposure. General study points: Expanded TCRs formed significantly more large CDR3 similarity clusters than controls.

The receptor was isolated from a woman aged 50 to 60 with alopecia areata. Some clones in this sample may be carry-over from other donors' samples. This sample comprised whole blood, obtained in connection with sensitization to the hapten diphenylcyclopropenone (DPC).

The CDR3 loop is CASSPRLASTDTQYF. DNA of the CDR3: TGTGCCAGCAGCCCTCGGCTAGCCTCCACAGATACGCAGTATTTT. The chain uses TRBV6-1 and TRBJ2-3; the D gene is possibly TRBD2 (5 bases). Germline assignment: CDR1 MNHNS and CDR2 SASEGT. The V end lost 6 bases, the J end lost 2 bases, and 15 bases lay between the germline ends. This CDR3 has 15 residues.